This is a list of T cell receptor beta chains from one sample in a study of STAT5B mutations in CD4+ large granular lymphocyte leukemia. Measured with immunoSEQ multiplex PCR; TCRdb has only the in-frame clones, and not every one. The sample carries about 5,900 clones, about three quarters recorded once. The sequenced sample was PBMCs. These receptors were collected from a man older than 75 with CD4+ T-cell large granular lymphocyte leukemia. The CDR3 runs from the conserved cysteine through the conserved F or W. A D gene is named only where the DNA matches it firmly. Size values are once, few and many counts, or a class for expanded clones, and some rows have none.

NA 12 TRBJ1-1 TRBV9 few TGTGCCAGCCGGGGGGAGATGACTGAAGCTTTCTTT CASRGEMTEAFF
NA 15 TRBJ1-1 TRBV19 NA TGTGCCAGTAGTCCCAGTTCTCCGGGGGACACTGAAGCTTTCTTT CASSPSSPGDTEAFF
NA 14 TRBJ2-5 TRBV7-9 once TGTGCCAGCAGCTTAGGCGGTGGTCGGGAGACCCAGTACTTC CASSLGGGRETQYF
NA 15 TRBJ1-4 TRBV27 NA TGTGCCAGCAGTGACCGGGGCAGGGCGGGTGAAAAACTGTTTTTT CASSDRGRAGEKLFF
NA 14 TRBJ2-1 TRBV27 NA TGTGCCTCCAGGCGGGGAGACTCCTACAATGAGCAGTTCTTC CASRRGDSYNEQFF
TRBD1 18 TRBJ1-2 TRBV7-8 NA TGTGCCAGCAGCTTATCTCGCCGTGGGACAGGGCCACATCGGGGCTACACCTTC CASSLSRRGTGPHRGYTF
TRBD2 16 TRBJ2-1 TRBV5-3 NA TGTGCCAGAAGCCCAAGTAGCGGGGGCCGATACAATGAGCAGTTCTTC CARSPSSGGRYNEQFF
TRBD2 17 TRBJ2-3 TRBV9 NA TGTGCCAGCAGCCCCCGACTAGCGGGGGCATTCACAGATACGCAGTATTTT CASSPRLAGAFTDTQYF
TRBD2 14 TRBJ2-1 TRBV7-3 NA TGTGCCAGCAGCGTACTAGCGGGGAGGTATGAGCAGTTCTTC CASSVLAGRYEQFF
TRBD1 17 TRBJ2-1 TRBV6-1 NA TGTGCCAGCAGTGAAGCGATCCGGGACAGGGCAGGGGATGAGCAGTTCTTC CASSEAIRDRAGDEQFF
NA 13 TRBJ1-1 TRBV19 NA TGTGCCAGTAGTGACAGTCTGAACACTGAAGCTTTCTTT CASSDSLNTEAFF
NA 17 TRBJ1-1 TRBV7-3 NA TGTGCCAGCAGCCCCCAGCCCCTAGCCGCAGGTGACACTGAAGCTTTCTTT CASSPQPLAAGDTEAFF
NA 15 TRBJ2-3 TRBV2 few TGTGCCAGCGGGTTTGTGAGTTCAGTTACAGATACGCAGTATTTT CASGFVSSVTDTQYF
TRBD1 14 TRBJ1-2 TRBV15 NA TGTGCCACCAGCAGTCGACAGGGTCACTATGGCTACACCTTC CATSSRQGHYGYTF
TRBD2 14 TRBJ2-3 TRBV7-2 NA TGTGCCAGCAGCTTAAATAGCGGGCGTGATACGCAGTATTTT CASSLNSGRDTQYF
TRBD2 14 TRBJ2-7 TRBV10-3 NA TGTGCCATCAGGGGGACTAGCGGGGGGGAAGAGCAGTACTTC CAIRGTSGGEEQYF
TRBD1 15 TRBJ2-7 TRBV5-1 NA TGCGCCAGCATGCTAAACGCGGGACAGGGAGGCGAGCAGTACTTC CASMLNAGQGGEQYF
NA 15 TRBJ1-5 TRBV9 NA TGTGCCAGCAGCGTAGACGGGCGGCAAGGTCAGCCCCAGCATTTT CASSVDGRQGQPQHF
NA 14 TRBJ1-1 TRBV5-4 NA TGTGCCAGCAGCACGGGACGGTTCAACACTGAAGCTTTCTTT CASSTGRFNTEAFF
TRBD1 14 TRBJ1-2 TRBV5-6 NA TGTGCCAGCAGCTTACCAGGGGGCTCCAATGGCTACACCTTC CASSLPGGSNGYTF
NA 13 TRBJ1-1 TRBV9 NA TGTGCCAGCAGCGTAGCCTCGGGGACTGAAGCTTTCTTT CASSVASGTEAFF
NA 15 TRBJ1-2 TRBV9 NA TGTGCCAGCAGCGTAGGGGCTTCTGGGGGCAATGGCTACACCTTC CASSVGASGGNGYTF
NA 15 TRBJ2-2 TRBV9 few TGTGCCAGCACCGAAGGGGGACACAACACCGGGGAGCTGTTTTTT CASTEGGHNTGELFF
TRBD2 15 TRBJ2-5 TRBV28 NA TGTGCCAGCAGTTTGACTAGCGGGAGTGGAGAGACCCAGTACTTC CASSLTSGSGETQYF
NA 16 TRBJ1-6 TRBV15 NA TGTGCCACCAGCGGGGGTCTAAGCTCCTATAATTCACCCCTCCACTTT CATSGGLSSYNSPLHF
NA 12 TRBJ2-5 TRBV4-3 NA TGCGCCAGCAGCCCGGACCAAGAGACCCAGTACTTC CASSPDQETQYF
NA 11 TRBJ2-7 TRBV11-2 NA TGTGCCAGCAGCTTAGCGTACGAGCAGTACTTC CASSLAYEQYF
NA 17 TRBJ2-5 TRBV7-6 medium-sized TGTGCCAGCAGCCGCCTCAGGACAGCGACTGTCCAAGAGACCCAGTACTTC CASSRLRTATVQETQYF
TRBD2 15 TRBJ2-3 TRBV13 NA TGTGCCAGCAGCTTAACTAGCGGGGGAACAGATACGCAGTATTTT CASSLTSGGTDTQYF
NA 18 TRBJ2-6 TRBV9 NA TGTGCCAGCAGCGTAGACGGGGTTACGGCGTCTGGGGCCAACGTCCTGACTTTC CASSVDGVTASGANVLTF
TRBD1 16 TRBJ1-2 TRBV5-4 NA TGTGCCAGCAGCCCCGGTGGTCAGGGGGGGACCTATGGCTACACCTTC CASSPGGQGGTYGYTF
TRBD1 15 TRBJ2-1 TRBV6-4 few TGTGCCAGCAGTGACGAGACAGGGGGCTACCATGAGCAGTTCTTC CASSDETGGYHEQFF
NA 14 TRBJ1-2 TRBV27 NA TGTGCCAGCAGTTTATCGTCCCAAGTCGGGGGCTACACCTTC CASSLSSQVGGYTF
NA 15 TRBJ1-5 TRBV28 NA TGTGCCAGCAGGATGGTGGGGGGGGCAAATCAGCCCCAGCATTTT CASRMVGGANQPQHF
NA 15 TRBJ1-1 TRBV5-1 NA TGCGCCAGCAGCTCCTATCAGGGACTGAACACTGAAGCTTTCTTT CASSSYQGLNTEAFF
NA 14 TRBJ2-3 TRBV2 few TGTGCCAGCAGGACGGTTCAGAGGACAGATACGCAGTATTTT CASRTVQRTDTQYF
TRBD1 15 TRBJ2-3 TRBV28 NA TGTGCCAGCAGTTTGGGGACAGGGAAAGGAAGGACGCAGTATTTT CASSLGTGKGRTQYF
NA 12 TRBJ2-2 TRBV10-2 NA TGCGCCAGCACCGACAGGTCCGGGGAGCTGTTTTTT CASTDRSGELFF
NA 14 TRBJ1-6 TRBV9 few TGTGCCAGCAGCCTTGGACCCTATAATTCACCCCTCCACTTT CASSLGPYNSPLHF
NA 15 TRBJ2-7 TRBV14 NA TGTGCCAGCAGCCAAGGATCGGGAGTAGGCTACGAGCAGTACTTC CASSQGSGVGYEQYF
TRBD2 17 TRBJ2-5 TRBV27 few TGTGCCAGCAGTTCGGGGGGGACCCCGAGGACCCAAGAGACCCAGTACTTC CASSSGGTPRTQETQYF
TRBD1 14 TRBJ2-1 TRBV6-5 NA TGTGCCAGCAGTTACGGGACAGGGAATAATGAGCAGTTCTTC CASSYGTGNNEQFF
TRBD1 15 TRBJ2-2 TRBV2 NA TGTGCCAGCAGTGACGACAGGGGTTTTACCGGGGAGCTGTTTTTT CASSDDRGFTGELFF
TRBD1 15 TRBJ1-2 TRBV7-6 NA TGTGCCAGCAGCCCGGGGGAGGGGGCCTACTATGGCTACACCTTC CASSPGEGAYYGYTF
TRBD1 14 TRBJ1-1 TRBV7-8 NA TGTGCCAGCAGCTTAAGGACAGGGGCAACTGAAGCTTTCTTT CASSLRTGATEAFF